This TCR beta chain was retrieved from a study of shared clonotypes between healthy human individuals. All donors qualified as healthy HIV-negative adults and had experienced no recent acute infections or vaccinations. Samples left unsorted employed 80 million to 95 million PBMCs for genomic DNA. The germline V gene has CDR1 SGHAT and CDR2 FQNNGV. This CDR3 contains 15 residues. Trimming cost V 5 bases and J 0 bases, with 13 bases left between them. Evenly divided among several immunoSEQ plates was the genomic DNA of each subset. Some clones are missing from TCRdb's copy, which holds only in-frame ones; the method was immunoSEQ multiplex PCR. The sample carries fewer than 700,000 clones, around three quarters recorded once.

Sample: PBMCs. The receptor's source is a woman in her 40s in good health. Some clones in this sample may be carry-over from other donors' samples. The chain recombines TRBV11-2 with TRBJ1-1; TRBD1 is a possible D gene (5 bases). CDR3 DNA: TGTGCCAGCAGCCACGGCAGGGTGATGAACACTGAAGCTTTCTTT. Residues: CASSHGRVMNTEAFF.